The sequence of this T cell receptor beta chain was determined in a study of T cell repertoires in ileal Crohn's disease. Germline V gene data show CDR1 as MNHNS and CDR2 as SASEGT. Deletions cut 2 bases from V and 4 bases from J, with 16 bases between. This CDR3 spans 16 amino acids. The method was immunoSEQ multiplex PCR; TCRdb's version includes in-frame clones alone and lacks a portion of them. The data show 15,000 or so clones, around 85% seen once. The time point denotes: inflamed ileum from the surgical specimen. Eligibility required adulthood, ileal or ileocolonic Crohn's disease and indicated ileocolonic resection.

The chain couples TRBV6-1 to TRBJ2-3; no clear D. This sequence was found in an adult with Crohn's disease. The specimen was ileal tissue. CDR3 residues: CASSEWSGVSPDTQYF. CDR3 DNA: TGTGCCAGCAGTGAATGGTCTGGGGTTAGCCCAGATACGCAGTATTTT.